This T cell receptor (beta chain) was identified in a study of T cells after yellow fever vaccination. This clonotype has at least ten counts. TCRdb re-derived calls from the 5' RACE reads in MiXCR, one entry per CDR3 protein. The table includes about 32,000 distinct CDR3 sequences, roughly a tenth detected once. Germline CDR1 reads MDHEN; CDR2 reads SYDVKM. The CDR3 extends over 16 amino acids. The ends lost 6 bases at V and 2 bases at J; junction bases unmatched: 10. The specimen comprised PBMCs, either bulk or a sorted T-cell subset (CD4+, CD8+, memory, or dextramer-sorted; not recorded which), sampled around 15 days after the first yellow fever vaccination. The chain couples TRBV28 to TRBJ2-5, with TRBD2 identical over 9 bases. The TCR originated in a man between 18 and 35 years old who received the YFV17D yellow fever vaccine. This CDR3 reads CASRGGASGAQETQYF. CDR3 DNA: TGTGCCAGCAGGGGTGGAGCTAGCGGGGCTCAAGAGACCCAGTACTTC.